This T cell receptor (beta chain) was profiled in a study of regulatory T cells in long-lasting Graves disease. Time point noted: newly diagnosed GD, antithyroid drugs for less than 3 months. PBMC-derived RNA was used for the TCR library. The diagnosis of Graves' disease used American Thyroid Association guidelines. Enrollment of patients was through an endocrinology department in Xi'an, China. The CDR3 is made up of 16 amino acids. Per the germline V gene, CDR1 is DFQATT and CDR2 is SNEGSKA (reference sequence). Trimming left V 2 bases short and J 6 bases short, with 20 bases between. The study, taken as a whole, reports: Public clonotype sharing was higher in persistent than newly diagnosed patients.

To make TCR beta libraries, researchers used iRepertoire HTBI primers and Arm-PCR of CDR3 regions. In TCRdb, the multiplex PCR reads were re-called with MiXCR into one record per CDR3 protein. The sample includes 200,000 to 250,000 distinct CDR3 sequences, about 19% of them seen just once. Comments on this clonotype: Its matching antigen is unknown.

Source: peripheral blood mononuclear cells (PBMCs), taken at new diagnosis, from a patient treated with antithyroid drugs. The sequence came from a female donor with Graves disease. The chain uses TRBV20-1 and TRBJ2-1, with a possible D match to TRBD2 (6 bases). CDR3: CSARPFVAGQGNEQFF. The CDR3 DNA sequence: TGCAGTGCTAGACCTTTTGTCGCGGGGCAGGGCAATGAGCAGTTCTTC.